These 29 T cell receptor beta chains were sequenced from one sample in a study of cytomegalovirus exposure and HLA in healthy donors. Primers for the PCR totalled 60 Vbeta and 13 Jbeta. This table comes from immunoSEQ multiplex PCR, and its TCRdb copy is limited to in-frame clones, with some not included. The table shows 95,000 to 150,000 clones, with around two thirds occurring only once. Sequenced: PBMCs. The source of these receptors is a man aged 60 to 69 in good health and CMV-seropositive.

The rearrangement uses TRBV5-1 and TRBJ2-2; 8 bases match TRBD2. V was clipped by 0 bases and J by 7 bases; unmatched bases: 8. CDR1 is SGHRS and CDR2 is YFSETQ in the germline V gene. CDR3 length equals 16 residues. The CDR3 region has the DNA TGCGCCAGCAGCTTGGCTAGGGTAGCGGGGATCGGGGAGCTGTTTTTT. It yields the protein CASSLARVAGIGELFF.

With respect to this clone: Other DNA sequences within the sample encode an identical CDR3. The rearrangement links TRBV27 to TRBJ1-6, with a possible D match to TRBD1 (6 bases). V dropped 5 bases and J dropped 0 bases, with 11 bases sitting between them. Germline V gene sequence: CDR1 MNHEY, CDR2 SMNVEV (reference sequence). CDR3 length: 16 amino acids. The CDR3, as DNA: TGTGCCAGCAGTCCTACAGGGAGCTCCTATAATTCACCCCTCCACTTT. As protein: CASSPTGSSYNSPLHF.

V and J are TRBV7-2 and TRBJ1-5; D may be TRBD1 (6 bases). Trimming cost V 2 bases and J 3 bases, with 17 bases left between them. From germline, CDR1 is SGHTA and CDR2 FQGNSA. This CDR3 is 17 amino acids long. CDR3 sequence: CASSLSPLDRLNQPQHF. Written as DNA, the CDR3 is TGTGCCAGCAGCTTATCACCCTTGGACAGACTCAATCAGCCCCAGCATTTT.

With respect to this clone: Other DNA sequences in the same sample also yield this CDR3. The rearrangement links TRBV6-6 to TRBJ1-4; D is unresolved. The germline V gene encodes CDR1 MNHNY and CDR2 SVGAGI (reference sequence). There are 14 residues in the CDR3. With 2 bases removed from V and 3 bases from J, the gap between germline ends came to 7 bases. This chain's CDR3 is CASSYGQSNEKLFF. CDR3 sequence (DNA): TGTGCCAGCAGTTACGGGCAGTCTAATGAAAAACTGTTTTTT.

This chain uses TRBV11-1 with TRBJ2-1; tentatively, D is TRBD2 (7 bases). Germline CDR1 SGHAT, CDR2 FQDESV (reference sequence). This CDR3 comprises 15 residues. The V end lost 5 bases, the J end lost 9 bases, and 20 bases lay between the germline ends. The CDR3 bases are TGTGCCAGCAGCCTGGGAGGGACACTTCGGAGTGAGCAGTTCTTC. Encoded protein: CASSLGGTLRSEQFF.

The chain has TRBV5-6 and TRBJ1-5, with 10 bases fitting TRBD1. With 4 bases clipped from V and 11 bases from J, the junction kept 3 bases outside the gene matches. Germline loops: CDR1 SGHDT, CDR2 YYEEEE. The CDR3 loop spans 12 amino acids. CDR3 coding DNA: TGTGCCAGCAGCAGACAGGGGGCCGCCCAGCATTTT. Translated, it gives CASSRQGAAQHF.

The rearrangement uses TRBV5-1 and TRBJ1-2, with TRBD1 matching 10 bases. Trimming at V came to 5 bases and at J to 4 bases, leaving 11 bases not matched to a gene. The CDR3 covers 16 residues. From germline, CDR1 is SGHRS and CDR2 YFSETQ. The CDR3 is CASRPGTGEGSYGYTF. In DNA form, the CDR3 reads TGCGCCAGCAGGCCTGGGACAGGGGAAGGTAGCTATGGCTACACCTTC.

This CDR3 is CASRGTGGGNSPLHF. CDR3 sequence (DNA): TGTGCCAGCAGGGGGACAGGGGGAGGTAATTCACCCCTCCACTTT. The V call is TRBV28, the J call TRBJ1-6; 11 positions match TRBD1. Trimming took 6 bases from V and 6 from J; bases not matched to a gene: 4. Germline V gives CDR1 MDHEN, CDR2 SYDVKM. CDR3 length: 15 amino acids. The full variable domain, its missing parts supplied by reference TRBV28 and TRBJ1-6, is DVKVTQSSRYLVKRTGEKVFLECVQDMDHENMFWYRQDPGLGLRLIYFSYDVKMKEKGDIPEGYSVSREKKERFSLILESASTNQTSMYLCASRGTGGGNSPLHFGNGTRLTVT.

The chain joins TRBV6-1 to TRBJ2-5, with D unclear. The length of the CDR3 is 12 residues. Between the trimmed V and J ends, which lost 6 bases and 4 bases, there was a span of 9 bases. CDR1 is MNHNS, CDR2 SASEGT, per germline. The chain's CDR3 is CASRVVAETQYF. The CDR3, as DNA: TGTGCCAGCAGAGTGGTAGCAGAGACCCAGTACTTC.

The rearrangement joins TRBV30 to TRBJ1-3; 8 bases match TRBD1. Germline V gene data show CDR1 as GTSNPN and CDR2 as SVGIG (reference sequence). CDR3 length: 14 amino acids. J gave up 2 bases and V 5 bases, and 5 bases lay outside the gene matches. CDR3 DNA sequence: TGTGCCTGGGGGCCAGGGGGCCCTGGAAACACCATATATTTT. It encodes CAWGPGGPGNTIYF.

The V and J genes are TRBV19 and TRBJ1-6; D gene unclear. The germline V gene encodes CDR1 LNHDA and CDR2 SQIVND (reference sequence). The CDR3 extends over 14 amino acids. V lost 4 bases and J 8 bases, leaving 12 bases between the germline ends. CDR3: CASSSQIRDSPLHF. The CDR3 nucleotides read TGTGCCAGTAGTAGTCAGATCCGGGATTCACCCCTCCACTTT.

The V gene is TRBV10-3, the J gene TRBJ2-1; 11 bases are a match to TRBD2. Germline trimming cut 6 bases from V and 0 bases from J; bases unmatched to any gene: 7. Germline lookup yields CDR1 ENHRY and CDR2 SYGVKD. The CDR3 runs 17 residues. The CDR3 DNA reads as TGTGCCATCAGGGCTAGCGGGGGGCCCAGCTCCTACAATGAGCAGTTCTTC. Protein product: CAIRASGGPSSYNEQFF.

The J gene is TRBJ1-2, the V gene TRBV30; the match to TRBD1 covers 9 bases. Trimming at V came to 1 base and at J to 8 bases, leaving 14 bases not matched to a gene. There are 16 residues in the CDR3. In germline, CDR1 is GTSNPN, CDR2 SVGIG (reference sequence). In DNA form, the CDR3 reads TGTGCCTGGAGTGCAACAAGACAGGGGGAAAGATCCGGCTACACCTTC. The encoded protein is CAWSATRQGERSGYTF. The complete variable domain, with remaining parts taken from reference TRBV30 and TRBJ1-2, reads SQTIHQWPATLVQPVGSPLSLECTVEGTSNPNLYWYRQAAGRGLQLLFYSVGIGQISSEVPQNLSASRPQDRQFILSSKKLLLSDSGFYLCAWSATRQGERSGYTFGSGTRLTVV.

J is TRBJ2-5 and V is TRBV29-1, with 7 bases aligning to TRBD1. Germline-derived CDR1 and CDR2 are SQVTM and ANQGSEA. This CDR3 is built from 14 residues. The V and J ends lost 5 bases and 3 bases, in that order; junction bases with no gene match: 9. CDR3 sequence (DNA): TGCAGCGTTACCTCCACGGGACAGAAAGAGACCCAGTACTTC. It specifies CSVTSTGQKETQYF.

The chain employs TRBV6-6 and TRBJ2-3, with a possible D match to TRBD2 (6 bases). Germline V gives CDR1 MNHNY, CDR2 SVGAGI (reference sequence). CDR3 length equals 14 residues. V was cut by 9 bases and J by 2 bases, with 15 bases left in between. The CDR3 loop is CASLGGANTDTQYF. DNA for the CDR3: TGTGCCAGTCTAGGCGGGGCGAACACAGATACGCAGTATTTT.

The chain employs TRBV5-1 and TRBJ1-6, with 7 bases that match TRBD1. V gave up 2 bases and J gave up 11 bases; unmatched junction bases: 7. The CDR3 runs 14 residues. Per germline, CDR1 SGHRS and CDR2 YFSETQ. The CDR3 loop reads CASSFGQDQAPLHF. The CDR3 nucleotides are TGCGCCAGCAGCTTCGGACAGGACCAGGCACCCCTCCACTTT. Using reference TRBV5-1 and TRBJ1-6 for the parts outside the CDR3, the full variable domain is KAGVTQTPRYLIKTRGQQVTLSCSPISGHRSVSWYQQTPGQGLQFLFEYFSETQRNKGNFPGRFSGRQFSNSRSEMNVSTLELGDSALYLCASSFGQDQAPLHFGNGTRLTVT.

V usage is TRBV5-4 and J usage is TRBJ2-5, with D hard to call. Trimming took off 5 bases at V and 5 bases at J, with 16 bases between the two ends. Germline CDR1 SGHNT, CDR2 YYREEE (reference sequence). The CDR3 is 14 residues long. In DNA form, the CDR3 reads TGTGCCAGCAGTTTTGACATGATCCGGGAGACCCAGTACTTC. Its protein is CASSFDMIRETQYF.

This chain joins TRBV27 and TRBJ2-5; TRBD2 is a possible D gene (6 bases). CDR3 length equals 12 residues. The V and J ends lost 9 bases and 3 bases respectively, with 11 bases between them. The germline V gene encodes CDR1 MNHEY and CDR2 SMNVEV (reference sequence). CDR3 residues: CASGTGEETQYF. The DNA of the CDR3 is TGTGCCAGTGGGACTGGAGAAGAGACCCAGTACTTC.

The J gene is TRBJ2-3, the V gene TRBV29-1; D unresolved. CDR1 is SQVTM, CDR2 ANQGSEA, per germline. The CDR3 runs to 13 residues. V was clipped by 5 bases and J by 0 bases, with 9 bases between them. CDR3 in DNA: TGCAGCGTTTGGCTTTCTAGCACAGATACGCAGTATTTT. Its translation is CSVWLSSTDTQYF.

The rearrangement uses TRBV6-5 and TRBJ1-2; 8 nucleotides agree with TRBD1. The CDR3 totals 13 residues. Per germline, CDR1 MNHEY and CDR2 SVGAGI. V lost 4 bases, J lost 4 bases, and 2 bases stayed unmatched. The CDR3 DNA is TGTGCCAGCAGTTTAGGGACAGGCTATGGCTACACCTTC. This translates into CASSLGTGYGYTF.

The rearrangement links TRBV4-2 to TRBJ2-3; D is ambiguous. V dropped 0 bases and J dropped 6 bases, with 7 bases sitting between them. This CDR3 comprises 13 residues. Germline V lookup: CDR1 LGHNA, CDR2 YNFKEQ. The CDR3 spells CASSQEYEDTQYF. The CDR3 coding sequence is TGTGCCAGCAGCCAAGAGTACGAGGATACGCAGTATTTT.

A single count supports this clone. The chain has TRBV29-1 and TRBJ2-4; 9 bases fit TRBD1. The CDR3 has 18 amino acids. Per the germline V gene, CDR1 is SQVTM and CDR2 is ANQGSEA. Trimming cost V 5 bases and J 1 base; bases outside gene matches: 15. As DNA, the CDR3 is TGCAGCGTTTCTAGATGGGACAGGGAGGGGATCGCCAAAAACATTCAGTACTTC. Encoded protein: CSVSRWDREGIAKNIQYF.

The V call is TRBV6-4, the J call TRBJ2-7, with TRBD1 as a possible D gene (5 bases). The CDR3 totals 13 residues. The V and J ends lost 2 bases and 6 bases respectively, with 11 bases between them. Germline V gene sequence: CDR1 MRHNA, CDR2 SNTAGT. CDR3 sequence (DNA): TGTGCCAGCAGTGACGGACATTCAACCGAGCAGTACTTC. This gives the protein CASSDGHSTEQYF.

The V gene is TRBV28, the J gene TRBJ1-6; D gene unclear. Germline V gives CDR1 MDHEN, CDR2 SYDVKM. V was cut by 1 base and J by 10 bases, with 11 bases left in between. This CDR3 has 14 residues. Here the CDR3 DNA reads TGTGCCAGCAGTTTATCTCTGGGAGGCTCACCCCTCCACTTT. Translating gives CASSLSLGGSPLHF.

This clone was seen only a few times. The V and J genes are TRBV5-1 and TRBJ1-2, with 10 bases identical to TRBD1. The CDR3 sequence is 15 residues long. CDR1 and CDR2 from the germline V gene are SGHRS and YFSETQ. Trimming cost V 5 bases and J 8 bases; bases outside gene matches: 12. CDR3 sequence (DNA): TGCGCCAGCAGTCGGACAGGGGGATATGATGAAGGCTACACCTTC. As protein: CASSRTGGYDEGYTF.

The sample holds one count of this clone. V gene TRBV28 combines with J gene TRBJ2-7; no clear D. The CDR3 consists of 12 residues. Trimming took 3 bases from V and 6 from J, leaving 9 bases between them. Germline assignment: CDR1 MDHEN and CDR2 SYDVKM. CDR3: CASSFTVGEQYF. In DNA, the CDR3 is TGTGCCAGCAGTTTCACTGTTGGCGAGCAGTACTTC.

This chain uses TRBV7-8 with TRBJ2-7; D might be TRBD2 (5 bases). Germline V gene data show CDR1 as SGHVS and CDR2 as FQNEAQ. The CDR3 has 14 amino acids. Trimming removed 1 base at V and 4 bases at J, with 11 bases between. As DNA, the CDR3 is TGTGCCAGCAGCTTAGACGGGGTTACGTACGAGCAGTACTTC. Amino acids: CASSLDGVTYEQYF.

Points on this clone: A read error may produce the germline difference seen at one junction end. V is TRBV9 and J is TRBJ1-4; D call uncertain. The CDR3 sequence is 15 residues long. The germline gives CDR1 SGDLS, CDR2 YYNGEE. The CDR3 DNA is TGTGCCAGCAGCGTAGGAGGGTTCACTAATGGAAAACTGTTTTTT. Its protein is CASSVGGFTNGKLFF.

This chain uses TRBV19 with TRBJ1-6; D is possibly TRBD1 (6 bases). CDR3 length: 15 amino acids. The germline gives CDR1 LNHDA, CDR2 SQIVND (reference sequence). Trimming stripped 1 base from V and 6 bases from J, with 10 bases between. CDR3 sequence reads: CASSIADSANSPLHF. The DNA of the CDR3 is TGTGCCAGTAGTATAGCGGACAGCGCTAATTCACCCCTCCACTTT. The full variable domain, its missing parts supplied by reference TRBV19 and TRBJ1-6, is DGGITQSPKYLFRKEGQNVTLSCEQNLNHDAMYWYRQDPGQGLRLIYYSQIVNDFQKGDIAEGYSVSREKKESFPLTVTSAQKNPTAFYLCASSIADSANSPLHFGNGTRLTVT.